This T cell receptor (beta chain) appears in the sequencing data of a study of human T cells and chemical hapten exposure. TCRdb re-derived calls from the RACE reads in MiXCR, one entry per CDR3 protein. Among about 73,000 distinct CDR3 sequences, 8.5% to 9% were seen once, and the ten largest hold about 3%. Noted time point: patch test 2, 6 weeks after DPC sensitization. Treatment here: therapeutic diphenylcyclopropenone sensitization with weekly scalp DPC. Findings and limits, study-wide: Those TCRs sitting above 1 in 1000 frequency stayed the same with DPC sensitization. As the donors had alopecia, their immune response may differ from healthy people's.

This clonotype was observed at least ten times. What it binds is not known. CDR1 LGHDT and CDR2 YNNKEL come from the germline V gene (reference sequence). The CDR3 length is 18 residues. V was clipped by 0 bases and J by 1 base; unmatched bases: 8. The receptor's source is a woman aged 45-65 years with alopecia areata. Some clones in this sample may be carry-over from other donors' samples. The chain combines TRBV3-1 with TRBJ2-3, with 9 bases fitting TRBD2. This specimen was whole blood, taken in connection with sensitization to the hapten diphenylcyclopropenone (DPC). The CDR3 protein is CASSQDLSGGLRTDTQYF. The CDR3 coding sequence is TGTGCCAGCAGCCAAGATCTAAGCGGGGGGCTTCGCACAGATACGCAGTATTTT.